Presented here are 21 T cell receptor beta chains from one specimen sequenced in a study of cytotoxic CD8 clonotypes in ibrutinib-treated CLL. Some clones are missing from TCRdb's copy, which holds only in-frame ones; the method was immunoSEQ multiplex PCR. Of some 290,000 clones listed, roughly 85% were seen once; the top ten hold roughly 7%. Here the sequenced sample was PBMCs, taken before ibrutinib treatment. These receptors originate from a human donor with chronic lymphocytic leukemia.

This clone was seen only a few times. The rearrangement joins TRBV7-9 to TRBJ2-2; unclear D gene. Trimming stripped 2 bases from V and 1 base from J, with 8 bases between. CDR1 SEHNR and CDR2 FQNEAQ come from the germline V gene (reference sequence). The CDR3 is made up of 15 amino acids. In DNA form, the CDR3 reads TGTGCCAGCAGCTTAAGTCGCGTGAACACCGGGGAGCTGTTTTTT. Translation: CASSLSRVNTGELFF.

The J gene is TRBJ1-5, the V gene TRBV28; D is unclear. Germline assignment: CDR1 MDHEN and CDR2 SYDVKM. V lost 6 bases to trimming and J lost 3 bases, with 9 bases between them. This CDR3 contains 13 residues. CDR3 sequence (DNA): TGTGCCAGCAGACAGCAACTCAATCAGCCCCAGCATTTT. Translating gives CASRQQLNQPQHF.

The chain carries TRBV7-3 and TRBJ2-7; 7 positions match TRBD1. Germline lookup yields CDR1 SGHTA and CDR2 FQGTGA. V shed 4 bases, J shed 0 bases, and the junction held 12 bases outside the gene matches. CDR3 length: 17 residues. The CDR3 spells CASSSNRDRPNSYEQYF. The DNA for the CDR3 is TGTGCCAGCAGCTCCAACCGGGACAGACCCAACTCCTACGAGCAGTACTTC.

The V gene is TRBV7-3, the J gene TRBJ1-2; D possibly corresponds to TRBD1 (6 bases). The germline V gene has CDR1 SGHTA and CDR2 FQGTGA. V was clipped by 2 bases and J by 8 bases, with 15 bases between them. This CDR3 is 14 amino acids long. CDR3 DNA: TGTGCCAGCAGCTTACTAGGGGGAGTAGGCGGCTACACCTTC. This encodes CASSLLGGVGGYTF.

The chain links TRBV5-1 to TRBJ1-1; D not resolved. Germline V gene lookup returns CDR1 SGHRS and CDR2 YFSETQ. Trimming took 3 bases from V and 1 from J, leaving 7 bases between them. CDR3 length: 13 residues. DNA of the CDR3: TGCGCCAGCAGCTGGGGAGAGAACACTGAAGCTTTCTTT. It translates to CASSWGENTEAFF.

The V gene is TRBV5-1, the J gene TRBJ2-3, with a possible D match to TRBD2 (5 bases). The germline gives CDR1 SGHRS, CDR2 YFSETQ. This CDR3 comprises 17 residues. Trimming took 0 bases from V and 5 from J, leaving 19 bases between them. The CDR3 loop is CASSLGNGPRSGDTQYF. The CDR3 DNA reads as TGCGCCAGCAGCTTGGGAAACGGCCCCCGGAGCGGAGATACGCAGTATTTT.

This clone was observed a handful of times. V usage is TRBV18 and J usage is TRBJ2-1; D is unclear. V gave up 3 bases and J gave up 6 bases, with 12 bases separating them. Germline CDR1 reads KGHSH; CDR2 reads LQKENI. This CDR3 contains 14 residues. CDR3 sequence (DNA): TGTGCCAGCTCACCGCTGCGGTATTTCAATGAGCAGTTCTTC. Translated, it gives CASSPLRYFNEQFF. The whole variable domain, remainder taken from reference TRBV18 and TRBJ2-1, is NAGVMQNPRHLVRRRGQEARLRCSPMKGHSHVYWYRQLPEEGLKFMVYLQKENIIDESGMPKERFSAEFPKEGPSILRIQQVVRGDSAAYFCASSPLRYFNEQFFGPGTRLTVL.

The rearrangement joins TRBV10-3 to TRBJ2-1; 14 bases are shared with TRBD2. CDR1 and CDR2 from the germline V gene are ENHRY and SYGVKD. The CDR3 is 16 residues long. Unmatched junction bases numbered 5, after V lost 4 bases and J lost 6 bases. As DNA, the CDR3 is TGTGCCATCAGTGGACTAGCGGGAGGGCCGGTCAATGAGCAGTTCTTC. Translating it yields CAISGLAGGPVNEQFF.

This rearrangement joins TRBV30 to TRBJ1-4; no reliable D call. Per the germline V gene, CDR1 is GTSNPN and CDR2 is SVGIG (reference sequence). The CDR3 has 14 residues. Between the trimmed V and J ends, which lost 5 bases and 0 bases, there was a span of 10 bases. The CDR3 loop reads CAWQLRSTNEKLFF. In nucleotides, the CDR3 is TGTGCCTGGCAACTCAGGTCAACTAATGAAAAACTGTTTTTT.

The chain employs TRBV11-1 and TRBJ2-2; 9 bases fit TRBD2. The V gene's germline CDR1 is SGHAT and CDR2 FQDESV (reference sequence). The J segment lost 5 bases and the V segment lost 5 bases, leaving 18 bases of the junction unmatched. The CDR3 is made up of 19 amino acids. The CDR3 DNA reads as TGTGCCAGCAGCGCGCGGGAGGGAGGTTCATCGTTCAGTACCGGGGAGCTGTTTTTT. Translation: CASSAREGGSSFSTGELFF.

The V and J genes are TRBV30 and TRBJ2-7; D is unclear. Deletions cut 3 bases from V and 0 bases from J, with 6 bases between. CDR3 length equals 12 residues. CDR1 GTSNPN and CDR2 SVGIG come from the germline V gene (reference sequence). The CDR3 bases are TGTGCCTGGAGCGTCGACTCCTACGAGCAGTACTTC. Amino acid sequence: CAWSVDSYEQYF.

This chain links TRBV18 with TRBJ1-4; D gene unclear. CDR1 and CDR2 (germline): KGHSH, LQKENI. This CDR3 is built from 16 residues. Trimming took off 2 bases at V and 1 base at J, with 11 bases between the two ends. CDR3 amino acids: CASSPFPPETNEKLFF. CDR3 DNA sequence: TGTGCCAGCTCACCATTCCCGCCCGAAACTAATGAAAAACTGTTTTTT.

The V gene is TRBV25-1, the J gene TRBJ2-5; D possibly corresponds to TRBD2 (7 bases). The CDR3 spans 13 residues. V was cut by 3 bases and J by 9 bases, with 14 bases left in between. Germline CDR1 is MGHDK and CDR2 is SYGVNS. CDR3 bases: TGTGCCAGCAGTGATTCAGGGGAGGGGTCCCAGTACTTC. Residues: CASSDSGEGSQYF.

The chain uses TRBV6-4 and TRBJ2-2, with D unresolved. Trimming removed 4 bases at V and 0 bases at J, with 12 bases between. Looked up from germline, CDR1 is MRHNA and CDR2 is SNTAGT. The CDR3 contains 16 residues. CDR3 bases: TGTGCCAGCAGTGTATCAAGGGCGTCGAACACCGGGGAGCTGTTTTTT. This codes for CASSVSRASNTGELFF.

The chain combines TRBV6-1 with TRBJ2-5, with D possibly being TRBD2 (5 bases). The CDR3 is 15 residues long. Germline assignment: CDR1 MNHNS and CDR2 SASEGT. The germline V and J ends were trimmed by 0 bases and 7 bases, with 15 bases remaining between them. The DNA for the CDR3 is TGTGCCAGCAGTGAAGCGGGAGTCCCGGCCGGGACCCAGTACTTC. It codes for CASSEAGVPAGTQYF.

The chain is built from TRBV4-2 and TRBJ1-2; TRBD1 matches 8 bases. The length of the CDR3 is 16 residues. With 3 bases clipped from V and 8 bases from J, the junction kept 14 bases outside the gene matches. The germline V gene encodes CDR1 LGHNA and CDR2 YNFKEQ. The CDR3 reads CASSHAPGQGFLGYTF. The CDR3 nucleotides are TGTGCCAGCAGCCATGCCCCTGGACAGGGTTTCCTCGGCTACACCTTC.

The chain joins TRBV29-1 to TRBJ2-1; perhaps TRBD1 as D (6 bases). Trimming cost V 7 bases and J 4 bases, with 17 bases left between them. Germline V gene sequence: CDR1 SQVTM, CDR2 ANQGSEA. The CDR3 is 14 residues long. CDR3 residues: CSARNRDRYNEQFF. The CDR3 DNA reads TGCAGCGCCAGAAACAGGGATCGTTACAATGAGCAGTTCTTC.

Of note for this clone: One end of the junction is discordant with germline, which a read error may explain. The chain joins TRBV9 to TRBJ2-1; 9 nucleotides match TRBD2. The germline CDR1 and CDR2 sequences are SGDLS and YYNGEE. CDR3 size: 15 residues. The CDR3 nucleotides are TGTGCCAGCAGCGTAGTGGCGGGAGGGTACACTGAGCAGTTCTTC. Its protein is CASSVVAGGYTEQFF.

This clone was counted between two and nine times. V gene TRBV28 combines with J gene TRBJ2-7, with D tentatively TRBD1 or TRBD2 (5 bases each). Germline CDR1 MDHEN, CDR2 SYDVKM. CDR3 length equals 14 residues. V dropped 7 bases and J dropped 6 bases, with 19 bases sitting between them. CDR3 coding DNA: TGTGCCAGCACCCCACAGGACGGGAAGGTCGAGCAGTACTTC. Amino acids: CASTPQDGKVEQYF.

The CDR3 spells CASSLRGGGNQPQHF. The CDR3 DNA follows: TGTGCCAGCAGCTTGCGGGGGGGTGGCAATCAGCCCCAGCATTTT. The chain uses TRBV5-5 and TRBJ1-5; TRBD1 is a possible D gene (5 bases). The CDR3 consists of 15 residues. In germline, CDR1 is SGHKS, CDR2 YYEKEE (reference sequence). Trimming cost V 1 base and J 2 bases, with 10 bases left between them.

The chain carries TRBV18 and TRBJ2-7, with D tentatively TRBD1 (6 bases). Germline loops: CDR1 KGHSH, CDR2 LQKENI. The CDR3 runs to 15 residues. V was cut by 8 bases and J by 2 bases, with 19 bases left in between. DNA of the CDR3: TGTGCCAGCATTAGGACAGTTACTAGGACCTACGAGCAGTACTTC. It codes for CASIRTVTRTYEQYF.